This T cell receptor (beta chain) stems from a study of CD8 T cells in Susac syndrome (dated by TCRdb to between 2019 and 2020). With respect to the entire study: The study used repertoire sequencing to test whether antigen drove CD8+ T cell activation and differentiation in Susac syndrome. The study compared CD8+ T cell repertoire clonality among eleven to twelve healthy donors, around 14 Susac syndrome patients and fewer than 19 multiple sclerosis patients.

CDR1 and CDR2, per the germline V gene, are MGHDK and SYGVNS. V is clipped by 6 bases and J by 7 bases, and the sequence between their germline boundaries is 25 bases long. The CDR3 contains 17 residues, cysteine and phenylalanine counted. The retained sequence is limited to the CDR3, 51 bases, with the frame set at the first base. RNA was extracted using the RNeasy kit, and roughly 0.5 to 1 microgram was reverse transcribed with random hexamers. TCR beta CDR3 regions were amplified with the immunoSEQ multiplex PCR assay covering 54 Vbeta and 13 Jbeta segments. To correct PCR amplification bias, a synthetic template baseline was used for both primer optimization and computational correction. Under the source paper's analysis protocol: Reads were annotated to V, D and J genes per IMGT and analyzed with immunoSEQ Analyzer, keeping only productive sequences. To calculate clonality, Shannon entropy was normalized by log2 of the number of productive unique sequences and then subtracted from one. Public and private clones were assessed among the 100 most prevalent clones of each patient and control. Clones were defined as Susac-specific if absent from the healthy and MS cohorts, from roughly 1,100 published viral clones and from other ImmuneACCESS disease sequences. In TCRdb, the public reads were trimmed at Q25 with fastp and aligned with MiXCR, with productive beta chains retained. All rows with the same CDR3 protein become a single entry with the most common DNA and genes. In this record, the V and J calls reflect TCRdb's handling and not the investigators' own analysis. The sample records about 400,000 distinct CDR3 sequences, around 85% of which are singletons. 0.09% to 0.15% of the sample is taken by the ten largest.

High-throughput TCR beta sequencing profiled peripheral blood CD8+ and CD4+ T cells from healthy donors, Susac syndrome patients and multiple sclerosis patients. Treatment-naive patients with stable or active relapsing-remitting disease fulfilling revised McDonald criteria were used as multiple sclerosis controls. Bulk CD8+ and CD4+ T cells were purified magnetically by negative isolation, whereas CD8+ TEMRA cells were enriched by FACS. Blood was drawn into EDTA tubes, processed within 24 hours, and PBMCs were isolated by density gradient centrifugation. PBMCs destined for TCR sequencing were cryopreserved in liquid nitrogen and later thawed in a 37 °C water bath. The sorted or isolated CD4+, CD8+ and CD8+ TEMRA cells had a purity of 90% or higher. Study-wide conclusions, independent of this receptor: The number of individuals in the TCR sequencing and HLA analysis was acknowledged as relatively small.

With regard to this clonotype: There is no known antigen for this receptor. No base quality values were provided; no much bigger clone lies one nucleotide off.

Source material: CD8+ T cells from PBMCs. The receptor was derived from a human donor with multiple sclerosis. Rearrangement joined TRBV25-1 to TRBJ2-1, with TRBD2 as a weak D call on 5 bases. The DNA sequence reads TGTGCCAGCAGCCGGAGACTATTCCAAAGCCCCGAGAATGAGCAGTTCTTC. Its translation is CASSRRLFQSPENEQFF.